The 22 T cell receptor beta chains below come from one sample, sequenced in a study of cytomegalovirus exposure and HLA in healthy donors. Researchers ran the PCR with 60 Vbeta and 13 Jbeta primers. Generated by immunoSEQ multiplex PCR, the TCRdb table keeps only in-frame clones and is missing some. Reported are under 90,000 clones; the ten largest clones contain 6.5% to 9%. Material for sequencing was PBMCs. All receptors derive from a female donor in good health and CMV-seropositive.

The rearrangement links TRBV5-1 to TRBJ2-6; D ambiguous. The CDR3 totals 18 residues. Trimming shortened V by 4 bases and J by 0 bases, and 17 bases separated the two germline ends. Looked up from germline, CDR1 is SGHRS and CDR2 is YFSETQ. DNA of the CDR3: TGCGCCAGCAGCACCCGTGGGCAGGTGGGCTCTGGGGCCAACGTCCTGACTTTC. Protein product: CASSTRGQVGSGANVLTF.

The J gene is TRBJ1-4, the V gene TRBV5-6; TRBD1 agrees at 7 bases. Germline CDR1 is SGHDT and CDR2 is YYEEEE. Trimming took 2 bases from V and 6 from J; bases not matched to a gene: 7. There are 15 residues in the CDR3. CDR3 loop: CASSLKGARYEKLFF. As DNA, the CDR3 is TGTGCCAGCAGCTTAAAGGGGGCCAGGTATGAAAAACTGTTTTTT.

The chain employs TRBV7-2 and TRBJ1-2; 10 bases line up with TRBD1. This CDR3 contains 14 residues. Germline CDR1 is SGHTA and CDR2 is FQGNSA. With 5 bases clipped from V and 5 bases from J, the junction kept 5 bases outside the gene matches. The CDR3 DNA is TGTGCCAGCAGCCGCACGGACAGGGGGTATGGCTACACCTTC. This translates into CASSRTDRGYGYTF.

V gene TRBV5-6 combines with J gene TRBJ1-5, with a tentative D call TRBD1 (6 bases). The V gene lost 5 bases and the J gene lost 0 bases, with 15 bases spanning the gap. Germline CDR1 SGHDT, CDR2 YYEEEE. The CDR3 runs 16 residues. The CDR3 region is CASRIRTVDSNQPQHF. For the CDR3, the DNA is TGTGCCAGCAGAATTCGGACAGTCGATAGCAATCAGCCCCAGCATTTT.

The chain uses TRBV15 and TRBJ2-2; 9 positions agree with TRBD1. Germline V CDR1 and CDR2: LNHNV, YYDKDF (reference sequence). The ends lost 6 bases at V and 5 bases at J; junction bases unmatched: 7. CDR3 length: 15 residues. The CDR3 nucleotides are TGTGCCACCAGGGACCTGACAGGGGGGACCGGGGAGCTGTTTTTT. Its translation is CATRDLTGGTGELFF.

The chain couples TRBV30 to TRBJ2-3, with TRBD2 as a possible D gene (6 bases). Trimming removed 8 bases at V and 0 bases at J, with 27 bases between. The CDR3 contains 18 residues. Germline V gives CDR1 GTSNPN, CDR2 SVGIG (reference sequence). The CDR3 spells CALGQGGASFPSTDTQYF. The CDR3 DNA reads as TGTGCCCTGGGGCAGGGCGGGGCCTCCTTTCCTAGCACAGATACGCAGTATTTT.

CDR3 in DNA: TGCGCCAGCAGCCAAGATCCGGGTAGCACAGATACGCAGTATTTT. Amino acids: CASSQDPGSTDTQYF. The chain joins TRBV4-3 to TRBJ2-3; D is ambiguous. CDR1 and CDR2 (germline): LGHNA, YSLEER. The CDR3 extends over 15 amino acids. V was clipped by 0 bases and J by 0 bases, with 7 bases between them.

The chain links TRBV27 to TRBJ2-1, with TRBD2 identical over 10 bases. This CDR3 region has 15 residues. Looked up from germline, CDR1 is MNHEY and CDR2 is SMNVEV (reference sequence). The trim removed 2 bases at V and 2 bases at J, leaving 0 bases unmatched. CDR3 sequence: CASSLGTSAYNEQFF. DNA for the CDR3: TGTGCCAGCAGTTTAGGGACTAGCGCCTACAATGAGCAGTTCTTC.

The rearrangement links TRBV18 to TRBJ2-1; 12 positions match TRBD2. Germline trimming cut 2 bases from V and 6 bases from J; bases unmatched to any gene: 2. Germline V gene sequence: CDR1 KGHSH, CDR2 LQKENI. The CDR3 loop spans 15 amino acids. The CDR3 loop reads CASSPTSGGINEQFF. In nucleotides, the CDR3 is TGTGCCAGCTCACCAACTAGCGGGGGGATCAATGAGCAGTTCTTC.

The gene calls are TRBV4-1 and TRBJ2-7, with 11 bases identical to TRBD2. The CDR3 is 17 amino acids. With 2 bases clipped from V and 2 bases from J, the junction kept 8 bases outside the gene matches. Per germline, CDR1 MGHRA and CDR2 YSYEKL. CDR3 region: CASSQKLAGVRTYEQYF. The CDR3 DNA reads as TGCGCCAGCAGCCAAAAACTAGCGGGAGTAAGAACCTACGAGCAGTACTTC.

The V and J genes are TRBV4-3 and TRBJ2-7; 10 bases fit TRBD1. CDR1 LGHNA and CDR2 YSLEER come from the germline V gene. V dropped 0 bases and J dropped 3; count of bases not matched to a gene: 8. The CDR3 is 17 residues long. Here the CDR3 reads CASSQEGRGQGFYEQYF. CDR3 sequence (DNA): TGCGCCAGCAGCCAAGAGGGGAGGGGACAGGGGTTCTACGAGCAGTACTTC.

This chain uses TRBV7-2 with TRBJ1-4; D is ambiguous. Trimming removed 5 bases from V and 8 bases from J, with 21 bases in between. CDR1 SGHTA and CDR2 FQGNSA come from the germline V gene. CDR3 length equals 16 residues. The CDR3 is CASSPRHAGVSEKLFF. In DNA, the CDR3 is TGTGCCAGCAGCCCGAGACATGCCGGGGTGAGCGAAAAACTGTTTTTT.

The chain links TRBV7-5 to TRBJ2-7; the table's D call TRBD1 went unverified against the DNA. TRBV7-5 is a pseudogene locus. This CDR3 region has 15 residues. Here the CDR3 reads CVRILGTARPYEQYF. As DNA, the CDR3 is TGTGTCAGAATCCTTGGAACAGCCCGACCCTACGAGCAGTACTTC.

The chain uses TRBV5-1 and TRBJ2-1, with 7 bases that match TRBD1. Unmatched junction bases numbered 4, after V lost 5 bases and J lost 2 bases. The germline gives CDR1 SGHRS, CDR2 YFSETQ. The CDR3 sequence is 14 residues long. The CDR3 protein is CASRGQGAYNEQFF. The CDR3 bases are TGCGCCAGCAGAGGGCAGGGGGCCTACAATGAGCAGTTCTTC.

The rearrangement links TRBV5-1 to TRBJ2-5; 7 bases are shared with TRBD2. CDR3 length: 15 amino acids. In germline, CDR1 is SGHRS, CDR2 YFSETQ. Unmatched junction bases numbered 5, after V lost 0 bases and J lost 3 bases. CDR3 amino acids: CASSLALAEKETQYF. As DNA, the CDR3 is TGCGCCAGCAGCTTGGCTCTAGCGGAGAAAGAGACCCAGTACTTC.

V is TRBV9 and J is TRBJ2-1, with a weak D call TRBD2 (6 bases). The germline V gene has CDR1 SGDLS and CDR2 YYNGEE. CDR3 size: 15 residues. Deletions cut 0 bases from V and 7 bases from J, with 14 bases between. The CDR3 spells CASSVAGGKGNEQFF. The CDR3 DNA reads TGTGCCAGCAGCGTAGCTGGCGGGAAGGGGAATGAGCAGTTCTTC.

The genes are TRBV10-1 and TRBJ2-1, with D possibly matching TRBD2 (5 bases). CDR3 length equals 14 residues. Trimming stripped 6 bases from V and 7 bases from J, with 16 bases between. The germline V gene has CDR1 WNHNN and CDR2 SYGVQD (reference sequence). The DNA for the CDR3 is TGCGCCAGCAGCGATGGAGGACCGGCGAATGAGCAGTTCTTC. Translating it yields CASSDGGPANEQFF.

This chain connects TRBV4-3 to TRBJ1-1; 9 positions agree with TRBD1. J gave up 1 base and V 3 bases, and 3 bases lay outside the gene matches. The CDR3 has 15 amino acids. The germline V gene has CDR1 LGHNA and CDR2 YSLEER. The CDR3 region is CASSQGQGPNTEAFF. CDR3 bases: TGCGCCAGCAGCCAGGGACAGGGACCGAACACTGAAGCTTTCTTT.

The chain links TRBV2 to TRBJ1-1; 8 positions match TRBD1. The germline gives CDR1 SNHLY, CDR2 FYNNEI. J gave up 1 base and V 6 bases, and 7 bases lay outside the gene matches. The CDR3 totals 15 residues. CDR3 coding DNA: TGTGCCAGCAGCTATCAAGGGACAGGGAACACTGAAGCTTTCTTT. Translation gives CASSYQGTGNTEAFF.

The chain joins TRBV6-1 to TRBJ1-5; D not resolved. This CDR3 comprises 16 residues. Looked up from germline, CDR1 is MNHNS and CDR2 is SASEGT. Trimming removed 4 bases at V and 9 bases at J, with 22 bases between. CDR3 coding DNA: TGTGCCAGCAGTGCTTTCTCGGAGGGCCTGGATGGGCCCCAGCATTTT. Encoded protein: CASSAFSEGLDGPQHF.

V gene TRBV18 combines with J gene TRBJ2-1; 8 bases fit TRBD2. Germline CDR1 is KGHSH and CDR2 is LQKENI. CDR3 length equals 16 residues. The junction had 5 bases not matched to a gene; V was cut back by 2 bases and J by 2 bases. CDR3 DNA: TGTGCCAGCTCACCATCGGGAGGGGGTGCCTACAATGAGCAGTTCTTC. Amino acids: CASSPSGGGAYNEQFF.

V and J are TRBV9 and TRBJ1-6; D might be TRBD1 (5 bases). Germline V gene data show CDR1 as SGDLS and CDR2 as YYNGEE. CDR3 length: 16 amino acids. The germline V and J ends were trimmed by 1 base and 1 base, with 9 bases remaining between them. CDR3 residues: CASSVSPGSYNSPLHF. The CDR3 DNA is TGTGCCAGCAGCGTAAGTCCAGGGTCCTATAATTCACCCCTCCACTTT.